This T cell receptor (beta chain) was profiled in a study of CD8 T cells in ankylosing spondylitis. Germline CDR1 reads MNHEY; CDR2 reads SVGAGI. The CDR3 length is 15 residues. V lost 0 bases to trimming and J lost 6 bases, with 14 bases between them. TCRdb processed the 5' RACE reads anew with MiXCR; each CDR3 protein has one entry. This table has about 540,000 distinct CDR3 sequences, roughly 12% appearing once. Findings and limits, study-wide: There was a TCR beta motif, made of several highly homologous variants, that appeared characteristic of ankylosing spondylitis blood. Earlier literature documents some of the motif variants in reactive arthritis synovial fluid and blood.

This clonotype was seen more than once but under ten times. The antigen is undetermined. Material for sequencing was blood, either unsorted or a sorted T cell fraction (not recorded which). The receptor was derived from a male donor with ankylosing spondylitis. The chain joins TRBV6-5 to TRBJ1-1; a possible D gene is TRBD1 (5 bases). The CDR3 reads CASSYSVRGLAEAFF. CDR3 bases: TGTGCCAGCAGTTACTCGGTACGGGGACTCGCTGAAGCTTTCTTT.